The 27 T cell receptor beta chains reported below all come from one sample, sequenced in a study of blood T cell repertoires in COVID-19 (dated by TCRdb to the early 2020s). Library generation was performed with the immunoSEQ multiplex PCR assay. Entries here come from immuneACCESS through TCRdb and include only in-frame sequences with V and J called. Some clones fail to appear in such tables; in the studies checked, an unresolved V gene covers under half of the shortfall, and the cause of the remainder is unknown. In this sample the table shows roughly 87,000 clones, roughly 82% of which occur a single time. Approximately 8.1% of the sample rests with the top ten. The specimen was peripheral blood. These receptors came from a man over 45 with active COVID-19.

The sample holds one count of this clone. The gene calls are TRBV7-2 and TRBJ2-7; TRBD1 agrees at 11 bases. The CDR3 is 15 amino acids. The V segment lost 5 bases and the J segment 4 bases; nucleotides outside the gene matches: 7. Per the germline V gene, CDR1 is SGHTA and CDR2 is FQGNSA. The CDR3 loop reads CASSVTGQGAYEQYF. The DNA of the CDR3 is TGTGCCAGCAGCGTTACCGGACAGGGGGCGTACGAGCAGTACTTC.

CDR3 in DNA: TGTGCCAGCAGCTTAGGCCCAGGCCCGAACACTGAAGCTTTCTTT. This gives the protein CASSLGPGPNTEAFF. V is TRBV11-3 and J is TRBJ1-1; D remains ambiguous. Germline loops: CDR1 SGHNT, CDR2 YENEEA. Between the trimmed V and J ends, which lost 1 base and 1 base, there was a span of 10 bases. This CDR3 region has 15 residues.

The CDR3 loop reads CASSPLGLAGGELFF. The CDR3 DNA follows: TGTGCCAGCAGCCCCCTGGGACTAGCCGGCGGGGAGCTGTTTTTT. The V and J genes are TRBV7-3 and TRBJ2-2; 9 nucleotides align to TRBD2. The germline CDR1 and CDR2 sequences are SGHTA and FQGTGA. The CDR3 has 15 amino acids. V shed 5 bases, J shed 7 bases, and the junction held 8 bases outside the gene matches.

The chain couples TRBV24-1 to TRBJ1-1; weak D call: TRBD1 (6 bases). V was trimmed by 4 bases and J by 1 base, leaving 12 bases between them. Germline values: CDR1 KGHDR, CDR2 SFDVKD. The CDR3 spans 15 residues. CDR3 amino acids: CATSDQKTGNTEAFF. CDR3 bases: TGTGCCACCAGTGACCAAAAGACAGGGAACACTGAAGCTTTCTTT.

Comments on this clone: Additional DNA sequences in this sample encode the identical CDR3. The V gene is TRBV2, the J gene TRBJ2-7; perhaps TRBD1 as D (7 bases). Deletions cut 6 bases from V and 3 bases from J, with 12 bases between. CDR3 length: 13 residues. Germline assignment: CDR1 SNHLY and CDR2 FYNNEI. The chain's CDR3 is CASSGGDSYEQYF. The CDR3 nucleotides read TGTGCCAGCAGCGGAGGGGACAGCTACGAGCAGTACTTC. Using reference TRBV2 and TRBJ2-7 for the parts outside the CDR3, the full variable domain is EPEVTQTPSHQVTQMGQEVILRCVPISNHLYFYWYRQILGQKVEFLVSFYNNEISEKSEIFDDQFSVERPDGSNFTLKIRSTKLEDSAMYFCASSGGDSYEQYFGPGTRLTVT.

This chain joins TRBV7-6 and TRBJ2-3, with D maybe TRBD1 (5 bases). The germline V gene has CDR1 SGHVS and CDR2 FNYEAQ. V lost 4 bases to trimming and J lost 6 bases, with 11 bases between them. The CDR3 is 13 amino acids. CDR3 coding DNA: TGTGCCAGCAGCTCCCTCTCAGGGGATACGCAGTATTTT. This codes for CASSSLSGDTQYF.

This clone was counted only a few times. V gene TRBV4-1 combines with J gene TRBJ2-7; TRBD1 is a possible D gene (5 bases). V shed 3 bases and J shed 0 bases, with 15 bases lying between them. Per the germline V gene, CDR1 is MGHRA and CDR2 is YSYEKL. The CDR3 has 16 amino acids. The CDR3 region is CASSQTQVRGSYEQYF. For the CDR3, the DNA is TGCGCCAGCAGCCAGACACAGGTCAGAGGCTCCTACGAGCAGTACTTC.

The chain has TRBV6-6 and TRBJ2-3; D might be TRBD1 (5 bases). CDR1 is MNHNY and CDR2 is SVGAGI in the germline V gene (reference sequence). The CDR3 totals 15 residues. V was trimmed by 0 bases and J by 8 bases, leaving 15 bases between them. The CDR3 region is CASSYSGHSSGTQYF. CDR3 nucleotides: TGTGCCAGCAGTTACTCTGGACATTCCTCCGGTACGCAGTATTTT.

The V gene is TRBV6-2 or TRBV6-3, the J gene TRBJ2-3; 10 bases line up with TRBD2. Germline V gene lookup returns CDR1 MNHEY and CDR2 SVGEGT. Trimming removed 2 bases from V and 8 bases from J; junction bases left unmatched: 4. This CDR3 has 14 residues. The CDR3 DNA is TGTGCCAGCAGTTACATCGAGCGGGGGGGTACGCAGTATTTT. Translation: CASSYIERGGTQYF.

V gene TRBV7-2 combines with J gene TRBJ2-1; 14 bases line up with TRBD2. Losses at the gene ends were 1 base for V and 9 bases for J; bases not matched to a gene: 5. From germline, CDR1 is SGHTA and CDR2 FQGNSA. The CDR3 runs to 16 residues. CDR3 DNA sequence: TGTGCCAGCAGCTTAGGACTAGCGGGAGGGCCCGGTGAGCAGTTCTTC. It codes for CASSLGLAGGPGEQFF.

This chain joins TRBV28 and TRBJ1-2; 12 positions match TRBD1. Germline V gives CDR1 MDHEN, CDR2 SYDVKM. The V gene end was trimmed by 5 bases and the J gene end by 4 bases; junction bases not matched to a gene: 11. The CDR3 covers 17 residues. As DNA, the CDR3 is TGTGCCAGCAGTCCCGGCGGGACAGGGGGCGCGAGCTATGGCTACACCTTC. This codes for CASSPGGTGGASYGYTF.

The J gene is TRBJ2-3, the V gene TRBV7-3; TRBD2 agrees at 8 bases. Trimming removed 5 bases from V and 1 base from J; junction bases left unmatched: 20. In germline, CDR1 is SGHTA, CDR2 FQGTGA. CDR3 length: 20 residues. The CDR3 here is CASSPNSRLAPGSGTDTQYF. CDR3 nucleotide sequence: TGTGCCAGCAGCCCCAACTCGAGACTAGCGCCCGGCAGTGGCACAGATACGCAGTATTTT.

The chain combines TRBV28 with TRBJ1-2; TRBD1 is a possible D gene (6 bases). The CDR3 runs 13 residues. V dropped 9 bases and J dropped 0 bases, with 11 bases sitting between them. Germline V gene data show CDR1 as MDHEN and CDR2 as SYDVKM. CDR3 coding DNA: TGTGCCAGAGGAGGACAGCCTAACTATGGCTACACCTTC. This encodes CARGGQPNYGYTF.

This chain uses TRBV6-5 with TRBJ2-7; TRBD1 agrees at 9 bases. The CDR3 contains 15 residues. In germline, CDR1 is MNHEY, CDR2 SVGAGI. The ends lost 9 bases at V and 5 bases at J; junction bases unmatched: 14. The DNA of the CDR3 is TGTGCCAGTACGACCTCCGGGACAGGGTCTCACGAGCAGTACTTC. Amino acids: CASTTSGTGSHEQYF.

CDR3 coding DNA: TGTGCCAGCAGTTTCCGTAACACCGGGGAGCTGTTTTTT. Amino acid sequence: CASSFRNTGELFF. The V gene is TRBV12-3 or TRBV12-4, the J gene TRBJ2-2, with D uncertain. V was cut by 3 bases and J by 2 bases, with 4 bases left in between. This CDR3 spans 13 amino acids.

This chain links TRBV28 with TRBJ1-1, with 12 positions matching TRBD1. CDR1 is MDHEN, CDR2 SYDVKM, per germline. V dropped 9 bases and J dropped 4; count of bases not matched to a gene: 15. The CDR3 covers 17 residues. In nucleotides, the CDR3 is TGTGCCAGTCCGCCGGCGGGACAGGGGGCGAGGAGCACTGAAGCTTTCTTT. Residues: CASPPAGQGARSTEAFF.

V usage is TRBV28 and J usage is TRBJ1-2, with a weak D call TRBD1 (5 bases). Per germline, CDR1 MDHEN and CDR2 SYDVKM. The CDR3 is 15 amino acids. Trimming took 4 bases from V and 4 from J, leaving 16 bases between them. The CDR3 DNA sequence: TGTGCCAGCAGTTCGGCGGCAGGGTTCTTCTATGGCTACACCTTC. This codes for CASSSAAGFFYGYTF.

The gene calls are TRBV7-2 and TRBJ2-1; D is perhaps TRBD1 (6 bases). This CDR3 is built from 16 residues. The germline V gene has CDR1 SGHTA and CDR2 FQGNSA. The V end lost 5 bases, the J end lost 9 bases, and 23 bases lay between the germline ends. The CDR3 loop reads CASSETGTFDWSEQFF. The CDR3 DNA reads as TGTGCCAGCAGCGAGACCGGGACATTCGATTGGAGTGAGCAGTTCTTC.

This chain joins TRBV20-1 and TRBJ2-1, with 12 bases fitting TRBD2. This CDR3 is built from 16 residues. Trimming took 3 bases from V and 4 from J; bases not matched to a gene: 7. Germline V gene lookup returns CDR1 DFQATT and CDR2 SNEGSKA (reference sequence). CDR3 amino acids: CSASSTSGGPYNEQFF. As DNA, the CDR3 is TGCAGTGCTAGTTCCACTAGCGGGGGGCCTTACAATGAGCAGTTCTTC.

This chain connects TRBV28 to TRBJ1-2; a weak D match, TRBD1 (5 bases). The CDR3 length is 17 residues. Per the germline V gene, CDR1 is MDHEN and CDR2 is SYDVKM. V shed 5 bases and J shed 0 bases, with 19 bases lying between them. This CDR3 is CASSDGGTITANYGYTF. DNA of the CDR3: TGTGCCAGCAGTGACGGAGGGACCATTACAGCTAACTATGGCTACACCTTC.

This chain links TRBV28 with TRBJ2-3, with D unclear. The germline gives CDR1 MDHEN, CDR2 SYDVKM. The CDR3 covers 13 residues. Trimming removed 3 bases from V and 4 bases from J, with 8 bases in between. CDR3 sequence (DNA): TGTGCCAGCAGTTTGCCCAACTCAGATACGCAGTATTTT. Translation gives CASSLPNSDTQYF.

The CDR3 sequence is CASSYLTGHGYTF. CDR3 DNA sequence: TGTGCCAGCAGTTACTTGACAGGACATGGCTACACCTTC. The V call is TRBV6-5, the J call TRBJ1-2; D is possibly TRBD1 (6 bases). V was trimmed by 1 base and J by 6 bases, leaving 9 bases between them. The germline gives CDR1 MNHEY, CDR2 SVGAGI. This CDR3 region has 13 residues.

CDR3: CASQEGQGKVLLFF. Here the CDR3 DNA reads TGTGCCAGCCAGGAAGGACAGGGAAAGGTGCTGCTGTTTTTT. The chain joins TRBV6-5 to TRBJ2-2, with 8 bases aligning to TRBD1. J gave up 13 bases and V 8 bases, and 15 bases lay outside the gene matches. CDR1 is MNHEY and CDR2 is SVGAGI in the germline V gene. CDR3 length: 14 amino acids.

This chain links TRBV7-2 with TRBJ2-6; weak D call: TRBD1 (6 bases). The ends were cut back, 5 bases at V and 2 bases at J, with 16 bases in the middle. The CDR3 is 17 amino acids. Per the germline V gene, CDR1 is SGHTA and CDR2 is FQGNSA. CDR3 protein: CASSPQGRVAGANVLTF. In DNA, the CDR3 is TGTGCCAGCAGCCCGCAGGGGAGAGTGGCTGGGGCCAACGTCCTGACTTTC.

The chain recombines TRBV5-1 with TRBJ2-3; tentatively, D is TRBD1 (5 bases). V was trimmed by 4 bases and J by 2 bases, leaving 17 bases between them. Germline CDR1 reads SGHRS; CDR2 reads YFSETQ. CDR3 length: 16 residues. This CDR3 reads CASSPGGAYPTDTQYF. The CDR3 bases are TGCGCCAGCAGCCCGGGTGGGGCTTACCCCACAGATACGCAGTATTTT.

CDR3 sequence reads: CASSEEVAGTSYEQYF. For the CDR3, the DNA is TGTGCCAGCAGTGAAGAGGTAGCGGGGACCTCCTACGAGCAGTACTTC. This rearrangement joins TRBV6-1 to TRBJ2-7; 8 bases line up with TRBD2. V dropped 1 base and J dropped 0; count of bases not matched to a gene: 5. CDR1 MNHNS and CDR2 SASEGT come from the germline V gene. There are 16 residues in the CDR3.

V is TRBV2 and J is TRBJ1-1, with D possibly matching TRBD1 (6 bases). The CDR3 is 14 amino acids. Looked up from germline, CDR1 is SNHLY and CDR2 is FYNNEI. V lost 6 bases and J 5 bases, leaving 16 bases between the germline ends. CDR3 in DNA: TGTGCCAGCAGCCCCGATACAGGGCGGACTGAAGCTTTCTTT. Protein: CASSPDTGRTEAFF.